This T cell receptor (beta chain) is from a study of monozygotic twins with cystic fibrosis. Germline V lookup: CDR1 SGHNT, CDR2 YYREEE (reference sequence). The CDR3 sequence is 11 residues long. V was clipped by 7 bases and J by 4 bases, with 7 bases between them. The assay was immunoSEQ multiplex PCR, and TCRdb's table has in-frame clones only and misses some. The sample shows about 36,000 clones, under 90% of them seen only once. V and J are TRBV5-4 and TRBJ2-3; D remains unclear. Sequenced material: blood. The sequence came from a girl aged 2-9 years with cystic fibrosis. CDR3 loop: CASPSSDTQYF. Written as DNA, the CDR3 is TGTGCCAGCCCGTCCTCAGATACGCAGTATTTT. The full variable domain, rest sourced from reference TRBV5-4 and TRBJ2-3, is ETGVTQSPTHLIKTRGQQVTLRCSSQSGHNTVSWYQQALGQGPQFIFQYYREEENGRGNFPPRFSGLQFPNYSSELNVNALELDDSALYLCASPSSDTQYFGPGTRLTVL.